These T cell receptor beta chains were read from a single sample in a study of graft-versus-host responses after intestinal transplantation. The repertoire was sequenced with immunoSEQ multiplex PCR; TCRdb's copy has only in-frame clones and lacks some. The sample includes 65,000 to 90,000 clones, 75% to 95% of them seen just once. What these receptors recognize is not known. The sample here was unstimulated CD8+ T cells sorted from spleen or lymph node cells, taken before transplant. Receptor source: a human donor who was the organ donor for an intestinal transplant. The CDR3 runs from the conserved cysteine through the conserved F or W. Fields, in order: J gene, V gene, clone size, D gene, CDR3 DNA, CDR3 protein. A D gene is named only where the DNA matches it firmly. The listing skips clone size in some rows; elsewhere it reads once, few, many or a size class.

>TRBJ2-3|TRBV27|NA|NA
TGTGCCAGCAGTCAAATTGGGGCCGAGGCAGATACGCAGTATTTT
CASSQIGAEADTQYF
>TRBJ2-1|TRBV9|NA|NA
TGTGCCAGCAGCTCAGGGGGACTTGAGCAGTTCTTC
CASSSGGLEQFF
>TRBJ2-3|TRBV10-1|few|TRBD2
TGCGCCAGCAGTGGGGGGGGGTCTGGCACAGATACGCAGTATTTT
CASSGGGSGTDTQYF
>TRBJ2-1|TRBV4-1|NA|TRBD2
TGCGCCAGCAGCCAAGAGGTGACTAGCGGGAGCTATGAGCAGTTCTTC
CASSQEVTSGSYEQFF
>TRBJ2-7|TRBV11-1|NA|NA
TGTGCCAGCAGCCCCTCCTCGCTAACTTGGGGGCTCGAGCAGTACTTC
CASSPSSLTWGLEQYF
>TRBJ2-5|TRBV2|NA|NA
TGTGCCAGCAGCGACGGGACCGTCCAAGAGACCCAGTACTTC
CASSDGTVQETQYF
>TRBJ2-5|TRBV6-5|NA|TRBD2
TGTGCCAGCAGTTACTCTGGGACTAGCGGTCAAGAGACCCAGTACTTC
CASSYSGTSGQETQYF
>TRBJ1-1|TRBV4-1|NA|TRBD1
TGCGCCAGCAGCCATACCGGGACAGGGGGCACTGAAGCTTTCTTT
CASSHTGTGGTEAFF
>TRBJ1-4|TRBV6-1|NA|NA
TGTGCCAGCAGTGAGGACAGTTATAATGAAAAACTGTTTTTT
CASSEDSYNEKLFF
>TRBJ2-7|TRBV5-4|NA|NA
TGTGCCAGCAGCGACTCCTACGAGCAGTACTTC
CASSDSYEQYF
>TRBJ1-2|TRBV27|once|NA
TGTGCCAGCAGTTTTGGCAGGGCGGACTATGGCTACACCTTC
CASSFGRADYGYTF
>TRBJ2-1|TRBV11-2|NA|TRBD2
TGTGCCAGCAGCGAAGGACTAGCGGGGACAAATGAGCAGTTCTTC
CASSEGLAGTNEQFF
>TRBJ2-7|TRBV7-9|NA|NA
TGTGCCAGCAGCCCCCGGAGGGCGTGGGCCTTATACGAGCAGTACTTC
CASSPRRAWALYEQYF
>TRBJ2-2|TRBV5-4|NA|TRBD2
TGTGCCAGCAGCTCTCAGACTAGCGGGAGGCTTGTGGTGACCGGGGAGCTGTTTTTT
CASSSQTSGRLVVTGELFF